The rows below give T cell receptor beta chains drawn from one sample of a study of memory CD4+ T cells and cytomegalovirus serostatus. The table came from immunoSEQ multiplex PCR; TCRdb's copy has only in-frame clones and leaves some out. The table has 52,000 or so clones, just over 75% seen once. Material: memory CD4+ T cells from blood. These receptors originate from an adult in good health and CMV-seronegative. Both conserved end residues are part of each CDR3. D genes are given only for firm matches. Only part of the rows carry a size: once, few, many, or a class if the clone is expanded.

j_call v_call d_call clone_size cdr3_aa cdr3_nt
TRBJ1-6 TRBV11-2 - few CASSLRQSSYNSPLHF TGTGCCAGCAGCCTAAGACAGTCCTCCTATAATTCACCCCTCCACTTT
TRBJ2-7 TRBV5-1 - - CASSLARIDTRIKYEQYF TGCGCCAGCAGCTTGGCCAGGATCGACACGAGAATTAAATACGAGCAGTACTTC
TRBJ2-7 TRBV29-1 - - CSGGTVYEQYF TGCAGCGGCGGGACCGTATACGAGCAGTACTTC
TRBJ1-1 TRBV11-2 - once CASSLKVGGNTEAFF TGTGCCAGCAGCCTGAAAGTGGGGGGTAACACTGAAGCTTTCTTT
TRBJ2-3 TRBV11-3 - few CASSGNRDPTDTQYF TGTGCCAGCAGCGGAAACAGGGACCCCACAGATACGCAGTATTTT
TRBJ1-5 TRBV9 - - CASSHDGGQPQHF TGTGCCAGCAGCCACGACGGGGGTCAGCCCCAGCATTTT
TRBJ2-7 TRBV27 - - CASSLGGDTGNLYF TGTGCCAGCAGTTTAGGGGGAGATACCGGCAACCTGTACTTC
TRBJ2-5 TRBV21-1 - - CASSRGTSGASEEETQYF TGTGCCAGCAGCCGAGGGACTAGCGGGGCGAGTGAAGAAGAGACCCAGTACTTC
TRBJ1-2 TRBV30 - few CAWSSPRGGANYGYTF TGTGCCTGGAGTTCCCCCCGAGGGGGAGCTAACTATGGCTACACCTTC
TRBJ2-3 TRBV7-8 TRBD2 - CASSLIGRGRTDTQYF TGTGCCAGCAGCCTAATAGGGAGGGGTCGCACAGATACGCAGTATTTT
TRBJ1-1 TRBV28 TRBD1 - CASRNRDRGSNTEAFF TGTGCCAGCAGGAACCGGGACAGGGGATCGAACACTGAAGCTTTCTTT
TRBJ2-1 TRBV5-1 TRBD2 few CASSGGLALTGNEQFF TGCGCCAGCAGCGGCGGACTAGCCCTGACAGGCAATGAGCAGTTCTTC
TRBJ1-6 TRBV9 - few CASSPARTGGNSPLHF TGTGCCAGCAGCCCCGCACGGACGGGGGGGAATTCACCCCTCCACTTT
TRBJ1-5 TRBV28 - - CASSLLRSAQHF TGTGCCAGCAGTCTTCTAAGATCAGCCCAGCATTTT
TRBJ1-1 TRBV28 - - CASSFPGTEAFF TGTGCCAGCAGTTTTCCAGGTACTGAAGCTTTCTTT
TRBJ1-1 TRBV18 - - CASSHDRKNTEAFF TGTGCCAGCTCACACGACAGGAAAAACACTGAAGCTTTCTTT
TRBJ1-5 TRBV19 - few CASRGSTGNQPQHF TGTGCCTCCAGGGGATCTACGGGCAATCAGCCCCAGCATTTT
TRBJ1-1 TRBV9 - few CASSAKVVNTEAFF TGTGCCAGCAGCGCGAAGGTAGTGAACACTGAAGCTTTCTTT
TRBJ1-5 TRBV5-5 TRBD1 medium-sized CASSPTPGQGWGQPQHF TGTGCCAGCAGCCCGACCCCGGGACAGGGATGGGGGCAGCCCCAGCATTTT
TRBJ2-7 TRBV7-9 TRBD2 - CASSPTSGRSYEQYF TGTGCCAGCAGCCCGACTAGCGGGAGATCGTACGAGCAGTACTTC
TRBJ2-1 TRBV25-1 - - CASTERGSDEQFF TGTGCCAGCACCGAACGCGGGTCGGATGAGCAGTTCTTC
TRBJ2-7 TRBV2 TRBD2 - CASSSSGRGGEQYF TGTGCCAGCAGTTCTAGCGGGAGAGGTGGGGAGCAGTACTTC
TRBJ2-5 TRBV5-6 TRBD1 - CASSSRDRGETQYF TGTGCCAGCAGCTCCCGGGACAGGGGAGAGACCCAGTACTTC
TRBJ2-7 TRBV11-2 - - CASTPAVEQYF TGTGCCAGCACCCCAGCCGTGGAGCAGTACTTC
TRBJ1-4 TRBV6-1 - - CASSERGPGEKLFF TGTGCCAGCAGTGAGAGGGGCCCGGGTGAAAAACTGTTTTTT
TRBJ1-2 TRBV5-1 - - CASSSSGGGYGYTF TGCGCCAGCAGCTCCTCCGGAGGGGGCTATGGCTACACCTTC
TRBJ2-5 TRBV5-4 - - CASTLGQGKQETQYF TGTGCCAGCACCCTAGGGCAGGGCAAACAAGAGACCCAGTACTTC
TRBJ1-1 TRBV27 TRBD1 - CASRGQGGGYTEAFF TGTGCCAGCCGGGGACAGGGAGGAGGGTACACTGAAGCTTTCTTT
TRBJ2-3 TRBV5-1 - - CASSESASTDTQYF TGCGCCAGCAGCGAATCTGCTAGCACAGATACGCAGTATTTT
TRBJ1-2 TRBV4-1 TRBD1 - CASSQDRGTASLYGYTF TGCGCCAGCAGCCAAGACAGGGGGACAGCCTCACTCTATGGCTACACCTTC
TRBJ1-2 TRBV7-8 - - CASGGGPYGYTF TGTGCCAGCGGAGGAGGGCCATATGGCTACACCTTC
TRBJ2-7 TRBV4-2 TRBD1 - CASSQAGTGKTYEQYF TGTGCCAGCAGCCAAGCCGGGACAGGGAAGACCTACGAGCAGTACTTC
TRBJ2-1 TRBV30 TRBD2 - CAWSVFGLAGTSPYNEQFF TGTGCCTGGAGTGTATTCGGACTAGCGGGAACTTCACCCTACAATGAGCAGTTCTTC
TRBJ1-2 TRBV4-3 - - CASSQTQGIYGYTF TGCGCCAGCAGCCAAACTCAGGGGATCTATGGCTACACCTTC
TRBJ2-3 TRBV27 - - CASSSGTFSITDTQYF TGTGCCAGCAGTTCAGGGACTTTTTCTATCACAGATACGCAGTATTTT
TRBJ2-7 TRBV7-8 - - CASSGGTGLTDYEQYF TGTGCCAGCAGCGGGGGCACGGGTTTAACAGACTACGAGCAGTACTTC
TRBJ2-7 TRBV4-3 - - CASSQDIGRTLSMDF TGCGCCAGCAGCCAAGATATCGGCAGAACCTTGTCTATGGACTTC
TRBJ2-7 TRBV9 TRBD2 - CASSVVAGNYYEQYF TGTGCCAGCAGCGTAGTAGCGGGGAACTACTACGAGCAGTACTTC
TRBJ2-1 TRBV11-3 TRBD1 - CASSLGQGTYNEQFF TGTGCCAGCAGCCTCGGACAGGGCACCTACAATGAGCAGTTCTTC
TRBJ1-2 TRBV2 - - CASEDSPNYGYTF TGTGCCAGCGAAGACAGCCCTAACTATGGCTACACCTTC
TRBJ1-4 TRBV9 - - CASSVGAGNNEKLFF TGTGCCAGCAGCGTAGGGGCCGGGAATAATGAAAAACTGTTTTTT
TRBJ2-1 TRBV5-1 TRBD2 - CASSLATSGRGNEQFF TGCGCCAGCAGCTTGGCCACTAGCGGAAGGGGCAATGAGCAGTTCTTC
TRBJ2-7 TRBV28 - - CASSPGHSAGYYEQYF TGTGCCAGCAGTCCGGGACATTCGGCAGGCTACTACGAGCAGTACTTC
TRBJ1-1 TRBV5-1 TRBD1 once CASSFSQGAGLATEAFF TGCGCCAGCAGCTTTAGCCAGGGGGCAGGTTTGGCCACTGAAGCTTTCTTT
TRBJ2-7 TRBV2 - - CASSGGARSYEQYF TGTGCCAGCAGTGGGGGGGCGCGGTCCTACGAGCAGTACTTC
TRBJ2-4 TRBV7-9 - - CASSLGAGQAKNIQYF TGTGCCAGCAGCTTAGGTGCGGGCCAAGCCAAAAACATTCAGTACTTC
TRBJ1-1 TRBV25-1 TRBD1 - CASRGTGGLGTEAFF TGTGCCAGCAGGGGGACAGGGGGATTGGGCACTGAAGCTTTCTTT
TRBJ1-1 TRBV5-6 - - CASSYGQLNTEAFF TGTGCCAGCAGCTATGGACAGTTGAACACTGAAGCTTTCTTT
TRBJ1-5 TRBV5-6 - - CASSFGQRLGQPQHF TGTGCCAGCAGTTTCGGACAGCGGCTGGGTCAGCCCCAGCATTTT
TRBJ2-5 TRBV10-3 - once CAISQRETQYF TGTGCCATCAGTCAAAGAGAGACCCAGTACTTC
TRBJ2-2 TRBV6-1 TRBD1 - CASSRQGRSTGELFF TGTGCCAGCAGTAGACAGGGTAGGAGCACCGGGGAGCTGTTTTTT
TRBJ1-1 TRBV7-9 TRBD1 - CASSSGTGGAWGEAFF TGTGCCAGCAGCTCCGGGACAGGGGGCGCGTGGGGAGAGGCTTTCTTT
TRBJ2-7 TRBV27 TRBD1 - CASRGQAYEQYF TGTGCCAGCAGGGGACAGGCCTACGAGCAGTACTTC
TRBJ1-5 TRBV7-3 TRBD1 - CASSAGTGGQPQHF TGTGCCAGCAGCGCCGGGACAGGGGGTCAGCCCCAGCATTTT
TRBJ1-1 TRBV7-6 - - CASSLQPDMNTEAFF TGTGCCAGCAGCCTACAGCCGGATATGAACACTGAAGCTTTCTTT
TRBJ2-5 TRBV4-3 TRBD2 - CASSQDLAGGTQETQYF TGCGCCAGCAGCCAAGATTTGGCGGGGGGGACCCAAGAGACCCAGTACTTC
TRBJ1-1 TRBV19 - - CASSIAFADTEAFF TGTGCCAGTAGTATTGCGTTTGCGGACACTGAAGCTTTCTTT
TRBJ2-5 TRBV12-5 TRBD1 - CASGTGTGSETQYF TGTGCTAGTGGTACCGGGACAGGGTCGGAGACCCAGTACTTC
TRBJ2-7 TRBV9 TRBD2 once CASSSGGRDEQYF TGTGCCAGCAGCTCCGGAGGGAGGGACGAGCAGTACTTC